Following are 12 T cell receptor beta chains from one sample sequenced in a study of blood T cell repertoires in COVID-19. Here immunoSEQ multiplex PCR was the method, and the copy in TCRdb shows in-frame clones only, minus some. This table has roughly 50,000 clones, about 85% appearing once. What was sequenced was peripheral blood. Receptor source: a human donor in a cohort sampled during active COVID-19.

This chain joins TRBV7-9 and TRBJ1-2; D remains ambiguous. The V gene's germline CDR1 is SEHNR and CDR2 FQNEAQ (reference sequence). The CDR3 length is 15 residues. Trimming removed 3 bases from V and 1 base from J, with 12 bases in between. This CDR3 reads CASSLGPAYNYGYTF. The CDR3 DNA is TGTGCCAGCAGCTTGGGCCCAGCTTATAACTATGGCTACACCTTC.

This chain joins TRBV2 and TRBJ2-6, with TRBD1 identical over 11 bases. This CDR3 spans 14 amino acids. The V gene's germline CDR1 is SNHLY and CDR2 FYNNEI. The V gene end was trimmed by 6 bases and the J gene end by 11 bases; junction bases not matched to a gene: 6. The CDR3 DNA reads as TGTGCCAGCAGGAGGACAGGGGGCGCGGACGTCCTGACTTTC. It yields the protein CASRRTGGADVLTF.

This clone was detected a few times. V and J are TRBV5-1 and TRBJ1-1; tentatively, D is TRBD1 (5 bases). V was shortened by 3 bases and J by 1 base, with 10 bases between the two germline ends. The CDR3 totals 14 residues. Germline-derived CDR1 and CDR2 are SGHRS and YFSETQ. CDR3 bases: TGCGCCAGCAGCTCGATAACAGGGAACACTGAAGCTTTCTTT. Its translation: CASSSITGNTEAFF.

The CDR3 sequence: CASSPPGGWKETQYF. In DNA, the CDR3 is TGCGCCAGCAGCCCCCCGGGGGGCTGGAAGGAGACCCAGTACTTC. This chain connects TRBV5-1 to TRBJ2-5; TRBD2 might be the D (7 bases). This CDR3 contains 15 residues. V was trimmed by 4 bases and J by 5 bases, leaving 18 bases between them. Germline V gives CDR1 SGHRS, CDR2 YFSETQ.

The chain has TRBV28 and TRBJ2-7; D may be TRBD1 (5 bases). Germline V gene data show CDR1 as MDHEN and CDR2 as SYDVKM. V dropped 3 bases and J dropped 1 base, with 10 bases sitting between them. The CDR3 has 14 residues. The CDR3 loop reads CASSLVTVSYEQYF. The DNA of the CDR3 is TGTGCCAGCAGTTTGGTGACAGTTTCCTACGAGCAGTACTTC.

The J gene is TRBJ2-4, the V gene TRBV7-2; a weak D match, TRBD2 (6 bases). The CDR3 has 12 residues. Per germline, CDR1 SGHTA and CDR2 FQGNSA. V was cut by 3 bases and J by 8 bases, with 8 bases left in between. The CDR3 nucleotides are TGTGCCAGCAGCTTCGGGAGTGACATTCAGTACTTC. Translated: CASSFGSDIQYF.

CDR3 sequence: CASSQGPGREGEKLFF. CDR3 coding DNA: TGCGCCAGCAGCCAAGGTCCGGGCAGGGAGGGTGAAAAACTGTTTTTT. This chain uses TRBV4-1 with TRBJ1-4; TRBD1 is a possible D gene (5 bases). Germline CDR1 and CDR2: MGHRA and YSYEKL. The V end was cut by 1 base, the J end by 7 bases, with 16 bases between. CDR3 length equals 16 residues.

This clone was found once. This rearrangement joins TRBV29-1 to TRBJ2-7; a possible D gene is TRBD2 (6 bases). Looked up from germline, CDR1 is SQVTM and CDR2 is ANQGSEA. Trimming pared 1 base from V and 6 bases from J, leaving 13 bases between. The CDR3 is 13 residues long. The CDR3 DNA reads TGCAGCGTTGAAGGGGGGACTGTGGGCGAGCAGTACTTC. This gives the protein CSVEGGTVGEQYF.

This sequence joins TRBV5-1 and TRBJ2-5; TRBD2 agrees at 13 bases. Germline CDR1 is SGHRS and CDR2 is YFSETQ. With 4 bases clipped from V and 1 base from J, the junction kept 4 bases outside the gene matches. The CDR3 contains 16 residues. CDR3 bases: TGCGCCAGCAGCGCGACTAGCGGGAGGTTCCAAGAGACCCAGTACTTC. It is translated as CASSATSGRFQETQYF.

The CDR3 reads CASTSPQGPETYEQYF. DNA for the CDR3: TGCGCCAGCACCAGTCCCCAGGGCCCAGAGACCTACGAGCAGTACTTC. The genes are TRBV4-1 and TRBJ2-7; weak D call: TRBD1 (5 bases). The V and J ends lost 7 bases and 2 bases respectively, with 21 bases between them. Germline-derived CDR1 and CDR2 are MGHRA and YSYEKL. This CDR3 region has 16 residues.

This chain connects TRBV5-1 to TRBJ2-3; 10 bases line up with TRBD1. The CDR3 extends over 15 amino acids. From germline, CDR1 is SGHRS and CDR2 YFSETQ. J was trimmed by 3 bases and V by 7 bases; bases with no gene match: 8. CDR3 sequence: CASGGDRGWTDTQYF. CDR3 bases: TGCGCCAGCGGGGGGGACAGGGGCTGGACAGATACGCAGTATTTT.

The gene calls are TRBV11-2 and TRBJ2-7; D unresolved. Germline loops: CDR1 SGHAT, CDR2 FQNNGV. The CDR3 has 17 residues. Trimming removed 1 base at V and 0 bases at J, with 16 bases between. The CDR3 reads CASSLVSHPPGSYEQYF. The CDR3 nucleotides are TGTGCCAGCAGCTTAGTTTCGCATCCCCCGGGCTCCTACGAGCAGTACTTC.